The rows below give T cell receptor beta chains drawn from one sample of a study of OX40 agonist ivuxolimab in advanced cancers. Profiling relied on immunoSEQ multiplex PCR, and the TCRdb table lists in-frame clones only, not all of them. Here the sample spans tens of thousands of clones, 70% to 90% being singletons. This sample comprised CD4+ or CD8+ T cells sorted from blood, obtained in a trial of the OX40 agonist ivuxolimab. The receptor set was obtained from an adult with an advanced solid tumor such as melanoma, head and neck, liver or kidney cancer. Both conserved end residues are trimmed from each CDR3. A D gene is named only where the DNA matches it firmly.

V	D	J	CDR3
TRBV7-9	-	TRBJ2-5	ASSLGTYQETQY
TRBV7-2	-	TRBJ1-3	ASSFTQAVSSGNTIY
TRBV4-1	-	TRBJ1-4	ASSQVLVRNEKLF
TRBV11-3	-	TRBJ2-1	ASSLRLRSSYNEQF
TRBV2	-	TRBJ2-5	ASRFSENQETQY
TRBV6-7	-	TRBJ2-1	ASSYTSGKTGSSYNEQF
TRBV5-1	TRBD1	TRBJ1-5	ASSLGTGGNQPQH
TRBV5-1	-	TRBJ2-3	ASSLETSTDTQY
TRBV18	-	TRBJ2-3	ASSPGGGTDTQY
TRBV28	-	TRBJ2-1	ASKGGTYNEQF
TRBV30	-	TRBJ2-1	AWSWLISSRDSNEQF
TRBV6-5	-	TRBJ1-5	ASSYNPGQPQH
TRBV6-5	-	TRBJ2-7	ASSYSTGLHEQY
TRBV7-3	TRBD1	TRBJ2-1	ASSSGGEQF
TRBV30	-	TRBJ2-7	AWSPTNYEQY
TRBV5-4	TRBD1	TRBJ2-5	ASSQGTGRQETQY
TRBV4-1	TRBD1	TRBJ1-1	ASSQGDRQAF
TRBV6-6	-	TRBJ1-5	ASSLLNQPQH
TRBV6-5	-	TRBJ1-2	ASTEAGVGGYT
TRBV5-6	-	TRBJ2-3	ASSPPLAHRTDTQY
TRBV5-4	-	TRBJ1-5	ASSFSGINQPQH
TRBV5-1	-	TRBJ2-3	ASSLDLPGLSYSTDTQY
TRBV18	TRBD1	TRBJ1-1	ASSGDRIDTEAF
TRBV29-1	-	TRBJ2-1	SVGADSYNEQF
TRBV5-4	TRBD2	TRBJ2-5	ASSQGLAGGVETQY
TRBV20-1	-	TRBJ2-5	SASPKETQY
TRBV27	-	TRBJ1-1	ASSLFWGLNTEAF
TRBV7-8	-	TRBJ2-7	ASSLTVTPIYEQY
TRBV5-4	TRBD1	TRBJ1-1	ASSRDSKDTEAF
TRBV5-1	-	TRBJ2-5	ASSHGGRETQY
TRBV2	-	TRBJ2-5	ASSDQGLPRETQY
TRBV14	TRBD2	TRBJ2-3	ASSPSAGLADTQY
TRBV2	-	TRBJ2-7	ASSPRGYEQY
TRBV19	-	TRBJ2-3	ASSLGDTQY
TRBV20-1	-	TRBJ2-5	SAAVVQGQY
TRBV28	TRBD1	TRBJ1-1	ASSFDRQGLLTEAF
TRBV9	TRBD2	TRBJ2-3	ASSRTSGSGTDTQY
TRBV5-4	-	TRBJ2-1	ASRNQLDNEQF
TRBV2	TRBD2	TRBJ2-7	ASSPRLGLEKISSYEQY
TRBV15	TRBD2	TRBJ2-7	ATSREGGRTYEQY
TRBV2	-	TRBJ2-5	ASSAGLTETQY
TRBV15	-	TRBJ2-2	ATTAGFPGRELF
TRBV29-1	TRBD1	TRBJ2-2	SVQGAANTGELF
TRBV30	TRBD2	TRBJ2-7	AYELAGLYEQY
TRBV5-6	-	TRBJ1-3	ASSSWGSGNTIY
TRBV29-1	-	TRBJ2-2	SARRGGSTGELF
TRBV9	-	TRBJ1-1	ASSLRVVGDTEAF
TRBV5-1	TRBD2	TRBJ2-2	ASSLAAGGSGELF
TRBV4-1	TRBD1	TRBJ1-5	ASSPARDRELSNQPQH
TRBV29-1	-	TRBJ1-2	SVATANYGYT
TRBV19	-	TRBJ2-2	ASNPRGRPSTGELF
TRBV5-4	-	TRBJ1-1	ASSTQGQPNTEAF
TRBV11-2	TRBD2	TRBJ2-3	ASSSFAGGLNTQY
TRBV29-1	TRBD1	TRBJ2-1	SIRRGPEQF